This T cell receptor (beta chain) was identified in a study of TIL therapy for anti-PD-1-resistant metastatic lung cancer. Study at large: Half of patients were current or former smokers. Median tumor mutation burden was around 1.6 mutations per megabase. Study-wide findings and caveats: This highly selected cohort may not generalize to typical lung cancer patients. Infused TIL clonotypes partially replaced the baseline blood repertoire, then decayed over months.

Time point defined: pre-treatment sample, taken before nivolumab and TIL therapy. The libraries were made with immunoSEQ v3. Assay used: immunoSEQ multiplex PCR; TCRdb lists only in-frame clones, some missing. The data show approximately 53,000 clones, with 70% to 85% seen just once and 4% to 5.5% held by the top ten. Notes on this clone: Its antigen remains unknown.

There are 16 residues in the CDR3. Germline values: CDR1 MGHDK, CDR2 SYGVNS. V gave up 5 bases and J gave up 4 bases; unmatched junction bases: 8. This TCR derives from a woman between 25 and 80 years old with non-small cell lung cancer. V is TRBV25-1 and J is TRBJ2-5; 12 bases map to TRBD1. The material sequenced was blood, taken at baseline. The CDR3 loop is CASSLEPGQGAETQYF. The CDR3 region has the DNA TGTGCCAGCAGTCTAGAACCGGGACAGGGGGCAGAGACCCAGTACTTC.